The 6 T cell receptor beta chains given below trace back to one sample, sequenced in a study of beta chain features in type 1 diabetes listed by TCRdb under 2018. What the authors observed across the whole study: Type 1 diabetes patients showed a moderate but significant shortening of TCRB CDR3 length in all four CD4+ subsets.

These TCRs are of unknown antigen specificity. The method behind the library was the immunoSEQ multiplex PCR assay. The entire amount of isolated RNA was reverse transcribed using the High Capacity cDNA Reverse Transcription Kit, so the sequenced TCRB transcripts were expressed ones. Sourced from immuneACCESS, this table was stored by TCRdb with only in-frame sequences that have V and J called. A share of the clones is absent; for the studies checked, an unresolved V gene accounts for under half, and the remainder has no known explanation. The sample table records around 140,000 clones; 10% to 15% of these occur just once. The ten largest make up 1% to 1.5% of the sample. Input material: central memory CD4+ T cells from blood. The source of these receptors is a man younger than 30 with type 1 diabetes.

This clone has more than one count but fewer than ten. This chain uses TRBV7-2 with TRBJ1-2, with 9 bases aligning to TRBD1. Per germline, CDR1 SGHTA and CDR2 FQGNSA. CDR3 length: 14 residues. The V segment lost 1 base and the J segment 8 bases; nucleotides outside the gene matches: 5. Here the CDR3 reads CASSLGGTGFGYTF. In nucleotides, the CDR3 is TGTGCCAGCAGCTTAGGAGGGACAGGGTTCGGCTACACCTTC.

This clone showed up just a few times. V and J are TRBV15 and TRBJ2-5; 8 bases align to TRBD2. In germline, CDR1 is LNHNV, CDR2 YYDKDF (reference sequence). V was pared by 8 bases and J by 1 base, with 9 bases of the junction left unmatched. This CDR3 is 15 amino acids long. The CDR3 DNA sequence: TGTGCCACCCGTCTAGGCGGGGGGCTCCAAGAGACCCAGTACTTC. It specifies CATRLGGGLQETQYF.

The chain couples TRBV27 to TRBJ1-2; TRBD1 is a possible D gene (6 bases). V was shortened by 0 bases and J by 5 bases, with 13 bases between the two germline ends. This CDR3 has 15 amino acids. CDR1 is MNHEY and CDR2 is SMNVEV in the germline V gene (reference sequence). CDR3 sequence: CASSLSMGGQYGYTF. The CDR3 DNA follows: TGTGCCAGCAGTTTATCGATGGGGGGGCAATATGGCTACACCTTC.

This clone was observed a handful of times. This could be a read error, since a much larger clone is one nucleotide away. The same CDR3 can be traced to other DNA sequences in this sample. The chain's CDR3 is CASSPRETGANVLTF. CDR3 sequence (DNA): TGCGCCAGCAGCCCCCGGGAGACCGGGGCCAACGTCCTGACTTTC. The rearrangement joins TRBV4-1 to TRBJ2-6, with D maybe TRBD2 (6 bases). The CDR3 loop spans 15 amino acids. CDR1 is MGHRA and CDR2 is YSYEKL in the germline V gene. V gave up 4 bases and J gave up 4 bases, with 11 bases separating them.

This sequence joins TRBV5-1 and TRBJ2-3, with D perhaps TRBD1 or TRBD2 (5 bases each). The CDR3 length is 15 residues. Trimming took 1 base from V and 2 from J, leaving 11 bases between them. Germline lookup yields CDR1 SGHRS and CDR2 YFSETQ. The CDR3 bases are TGCGCCAGCAGCTTGTCCCCGGGGCACACAGATACGCAGTATTTT. Translated, it gives CASSLSPGHTDTQYF. The full variable domain, rest sourced from reference TRBV5-1 and TRBJ2-3, is KAGVTQTPRYLIKTRGQQVTLSCSPISGHRSVSWYQQTPGQGLQFLFEYFSETQRNKGNFPGRFSGRQFSNSRSEMNVSTLELGDSALYLCASSLSPGHTDTQYFGPGTRLTVL.

This clone showed up just a few times. The V gene is TRBV7-2, the J gene TRBJ2-1, with 12 nucleotides matching TRBD2. This CDR3 spans 16 amino acids. J lost 6 bases, V lost 3 bases, and 6 bases had no gene match. Germline lookup yields CDR1 SGHTA and CDR2 FQGNSA. CDR3 bases: TGTGCCAGCAGCTTTTCTCTAGCGGGGGGGTTCAATGAGCAGTTCTTC. Translating it yields CASSFSLAGGFNEQFF.